Listed below are T cell receptor beta chains from one sample, sequenced in a study of blood T cells in healthy people across ages. TCRdb re-called the 5' RACE reads through MiXCR, storing one row per CDR3 protein. The sample contains hundreds of thousands of distinct CDR3 sequences, roughly a quarter of which appear only once. This same sample was also taken into another study, of T cells of mothers and their children.

What was sequenced was blood. These receptor sequences come from a boy aged 2-9 years in good health. Both conserved end residues are part of each CDR3. The order of the fields is V gene, CDR3 length, J gene, CDR3 protein.

TRBV3-1	16	TRBJ2-2	CASSVGRTRNTGELFF
TRBV29-1	14	TRBJ1-1	CSVVSQGLNTEAFF
TRBV20-1	15	TRBJ2-1	CSAVGAGLNYNEQFF
TRBV5-5	13	TRBJ2-5	CASSFRGQQTQYF
TRBV5-8	17	NA	CASSPGTIHRVPETQYF
TRBV11-1	13	TRBJ2-7	CASSPGGSQEQYF
TRBV7-2	15	TRBJ1-6	CASSSRQGGGSPLHF
TRBV5-1	15	TRBJ2-5	CASSLGWVPQETQYF
TRBV29-1	16	NA	CSVEYPSGSLYNEQFF
TRBV12-3/TRBV12-4	15	TRBJ1-5	CASSASLGSNQPQHF
TRBV7-2	14	TRBJ2-7	CASSPRTGEGEQYF
TRBV7-9	15	TRBJ2-7	CASSFRTGEVYEQYF
TRBV12-5	18	TRBJ2-2	CASGLVLFGQGSTGELFF
TRBV7-7	15	TRBJ2-6	CASSPEAGGANVLTF
TRBV12-3/TRBV12-4	14	TRBJ1-2	CASSYRVSSAGYTF
TRBV9	15	TRBJ2-5	CASSISAGGQETQYF
TRBV29-1	12	TRBJ1-4	CSAGGRDEKLFF
TRBV15	17	NA	CATSRDWAERSSYEQYF
TRBV10-2	17	TRBJ2-1	CASREPTGTFLVNEQFF
TRBV5-5	16	TRBJ1-3	CASSLDVGQGGNTIYF
TRBV3-1	18	TRBJ2-5	CASSQDRVLRGRRETQYF
TRBV6-2/TRBV6-3	14	TRBJ1-1	CASSTPGPYTEAFF
TRBV18	13	TRBJ2-7	CASSSGSRDEQYF
TRBV30	14	TRBJ2-2	CAWSVLDRVGELFF
TRBV5-1	11	TRBJ2-5	CASSLGQGQYF
TRBV27	15	TRBJ1-5	CASSWTGSSNQPQHF
TRBV14	15	TRBJ2-3	CASRLAGGLLDTQYF
TRBV12-3/TRBV12-4	14	TRBJ1-1	CASSFRLTNTEAFF
TRBV3-1	16	TRBJ2-2	CTSSQDIWGNTGELFF
TRBV14	15	TRBJ1-1	CASSQAGALNTEAFF
TRBV12-3/TRBV12-4	14	TRBJ2-5	CASSLSNSLETQYF
TRBV7-9	13	TRBJ1-1	CASSSGRNTEAFF
TRBV5-1	13	TRBJ1-5	CASSERVNQPQHF
TRBV28	14	TRBJ2-5	CASTPAGGGETQYF
TRBV5-1	15	TRBJ2-5	CASSKGPGGPETQYF
TRBV29-1	13	TRBJ2-2	CSAPGQGTGELFF
TRBV10-3	15	TRBJ2-3	CAISVPSGGTDTQYF
TRBV4-3	15	TRBJ2-7	CASSQDRDSSDEQYF
TRBV20-1	15	TRBJ2-5	CSARDFRANQETQYF